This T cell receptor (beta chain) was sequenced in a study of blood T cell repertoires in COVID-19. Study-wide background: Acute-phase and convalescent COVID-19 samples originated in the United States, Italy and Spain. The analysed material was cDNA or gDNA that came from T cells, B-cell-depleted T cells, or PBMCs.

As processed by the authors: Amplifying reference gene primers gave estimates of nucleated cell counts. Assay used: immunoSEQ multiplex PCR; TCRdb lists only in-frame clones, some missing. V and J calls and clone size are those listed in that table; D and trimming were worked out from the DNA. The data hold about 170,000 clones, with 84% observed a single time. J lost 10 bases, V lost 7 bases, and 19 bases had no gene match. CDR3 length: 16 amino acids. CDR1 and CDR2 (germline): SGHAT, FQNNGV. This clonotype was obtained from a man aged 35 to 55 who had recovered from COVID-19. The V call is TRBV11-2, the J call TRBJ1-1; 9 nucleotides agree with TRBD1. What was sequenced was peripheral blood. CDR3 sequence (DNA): TGTGCCAGCACCCTTACCGGGACAGGGATGGCATCAGGAGCTTTCTTT. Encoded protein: CASTLTGTGMASGAFF.